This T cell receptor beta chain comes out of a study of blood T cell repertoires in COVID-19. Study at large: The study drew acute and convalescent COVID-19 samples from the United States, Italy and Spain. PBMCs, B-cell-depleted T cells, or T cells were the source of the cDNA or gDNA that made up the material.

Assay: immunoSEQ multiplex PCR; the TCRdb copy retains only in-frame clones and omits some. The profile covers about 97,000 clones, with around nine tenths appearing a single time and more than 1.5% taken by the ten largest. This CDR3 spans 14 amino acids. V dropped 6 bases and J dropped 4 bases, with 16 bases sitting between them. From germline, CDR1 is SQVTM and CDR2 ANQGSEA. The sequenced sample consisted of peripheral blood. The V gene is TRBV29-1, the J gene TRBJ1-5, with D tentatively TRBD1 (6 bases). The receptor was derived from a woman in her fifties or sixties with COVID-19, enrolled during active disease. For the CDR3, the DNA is TGCAGCGTCACCACCGGGGGGACAAATCAGCCCCAGCATTTT. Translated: CSVTTGGTNQPQHF.